This T cell receptor beta chain came from a study of blood T cell repertoires in COVID-19. Looking at the study overall: T cells, B-cell-depleted T cells, or PBMCs supplied cDNA or gDNA.

Germline lookup yields CDR1 MNHEY and CDR2 SVGAGI. Trimming at V came to 6 bases and at J to 3 bases, leaving 6 bases not matched to a gene. This CDR3 spans 15 amino acids. TCRdb keeps only in-frame clones here, not all; method: immunoSEQ multiplex PCR. The sample lists a few hundred thousand clones, over 75% occurring once. Sequenced material: peripheral blood. The clonotype was recovered from a man aged 25 to 40 who had recovered from COVID-19. The chain couples TRBV6-5 to TRBJ2-2; TRBD1 aligns across 8 bases. In DNA, the CDR3 is TGTGCCAGCAGACCCGGGACAGGCTACACCGGGGAGCTGTTTTTT. It is translated as CASRPGTGYTGELFF.